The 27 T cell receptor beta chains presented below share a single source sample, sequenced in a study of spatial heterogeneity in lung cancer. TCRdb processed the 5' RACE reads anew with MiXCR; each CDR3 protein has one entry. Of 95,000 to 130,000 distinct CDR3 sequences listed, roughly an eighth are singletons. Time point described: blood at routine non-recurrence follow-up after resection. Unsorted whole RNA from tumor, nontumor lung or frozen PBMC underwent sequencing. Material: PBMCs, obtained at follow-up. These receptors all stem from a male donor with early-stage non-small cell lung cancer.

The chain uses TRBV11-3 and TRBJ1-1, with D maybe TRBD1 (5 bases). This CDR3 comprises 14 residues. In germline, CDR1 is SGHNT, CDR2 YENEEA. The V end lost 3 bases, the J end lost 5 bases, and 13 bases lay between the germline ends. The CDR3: CASSFRQGGTEAFF. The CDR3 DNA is TGTGCCAGCAGCTTTAGGCAGGGTGGGACTGAAGCTTTCTTT. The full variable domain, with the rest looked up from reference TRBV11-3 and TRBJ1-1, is EAGVVQSPRYKIIEKKQPVAFWCNPISGHNTLYWYLQNLGQGPELLIRYENEEAVDDSQLPKDRFSAERLKGVDSTLKIQPAELGDSAVYLCASSFRQGGTEAFFGQGTRLTVV.

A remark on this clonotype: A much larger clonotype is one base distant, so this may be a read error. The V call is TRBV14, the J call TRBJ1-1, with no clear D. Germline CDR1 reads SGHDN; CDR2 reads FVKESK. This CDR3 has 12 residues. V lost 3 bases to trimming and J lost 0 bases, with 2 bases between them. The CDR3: CASSQVNTEAFF. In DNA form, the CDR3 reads TGTGCCAGCAGCCAGGTGAACACTGAAGCTTTCTTT.

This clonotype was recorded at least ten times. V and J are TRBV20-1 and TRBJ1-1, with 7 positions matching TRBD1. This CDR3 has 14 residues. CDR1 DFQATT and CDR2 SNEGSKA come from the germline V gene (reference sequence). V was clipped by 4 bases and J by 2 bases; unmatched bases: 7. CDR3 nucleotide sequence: TGCAGTGCTATTCCGGGACAGATAAACACTGAAGCTTTCTTT. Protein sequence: CSAIPGQINTEAFF.

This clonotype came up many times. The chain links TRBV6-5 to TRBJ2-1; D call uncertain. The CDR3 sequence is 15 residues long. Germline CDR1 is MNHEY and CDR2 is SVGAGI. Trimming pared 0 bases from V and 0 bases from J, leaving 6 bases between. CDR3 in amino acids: CASSYSLGSYNEQFF. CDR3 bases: TGTGCCAGCAGTTACTCGCTAGGCTCCTACAATGAGCAGTTCTTC.

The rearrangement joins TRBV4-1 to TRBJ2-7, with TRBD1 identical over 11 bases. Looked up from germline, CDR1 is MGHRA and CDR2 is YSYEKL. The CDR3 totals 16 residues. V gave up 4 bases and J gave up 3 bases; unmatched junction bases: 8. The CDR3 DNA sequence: TGCGCCAGCAGCCGCGGATTCGGGACAGGGGGCTACGAGCAGTACTTC. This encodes CASSRGFGTGGYEQYF.

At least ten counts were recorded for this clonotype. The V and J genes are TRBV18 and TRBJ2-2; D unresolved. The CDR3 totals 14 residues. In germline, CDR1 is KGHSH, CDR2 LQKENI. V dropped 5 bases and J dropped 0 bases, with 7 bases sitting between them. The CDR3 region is CASSAVTNTGELFF. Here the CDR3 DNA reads TGTGCCAGCTCAGCAGTAACGAACACCGGGGAGCTGTTTTTT.

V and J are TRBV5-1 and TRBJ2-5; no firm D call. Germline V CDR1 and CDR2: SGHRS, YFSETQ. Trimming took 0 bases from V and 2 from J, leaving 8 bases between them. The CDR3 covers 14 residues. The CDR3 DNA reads TGCGCCAGCAGCTTGGACGCCACACAAGAGACCCAGTACTTC. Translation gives CASSLDATQETQYF. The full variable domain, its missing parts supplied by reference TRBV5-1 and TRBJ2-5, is KAGVTQTPRYLIKTRGQQVTLSCSPISGHRSVSWYQQTPGQGLQFLFEYFSETQRNKGNFPGRFSGRQFSNSRSEMNVSTLELGDSALYLCASSLDATQETQYFGPGTRLLVL.

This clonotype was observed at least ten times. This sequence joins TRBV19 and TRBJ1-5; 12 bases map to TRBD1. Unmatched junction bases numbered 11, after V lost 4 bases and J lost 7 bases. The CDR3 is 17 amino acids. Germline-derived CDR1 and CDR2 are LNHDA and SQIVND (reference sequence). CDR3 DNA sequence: TGTGCCAGTAGTACCGATCGCCGGGACAGGGGGCGACAGCCCCAGCATTTT. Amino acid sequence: CASSTDRRDRGRQPQHF.

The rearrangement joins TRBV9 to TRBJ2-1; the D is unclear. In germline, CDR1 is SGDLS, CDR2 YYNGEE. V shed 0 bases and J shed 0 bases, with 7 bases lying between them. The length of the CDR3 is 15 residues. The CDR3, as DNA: TGTGCCAGCAGCGTAGCAAGCAGCTCCTACAATGAGCAGTTCTTC. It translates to CASSVASSSYNEQFF.

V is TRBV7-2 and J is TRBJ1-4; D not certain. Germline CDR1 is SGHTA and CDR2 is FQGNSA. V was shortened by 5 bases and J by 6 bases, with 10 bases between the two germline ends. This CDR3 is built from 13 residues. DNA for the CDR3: TGTGCCAGCAGCAAATATAATGATGAAAAACTGTTTTTT. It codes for CASSKYNDEKLFF. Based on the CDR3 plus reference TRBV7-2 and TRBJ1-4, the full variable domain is GAGVSQSPSNKVTEKGKDVELRCDPISGHTALYWYRQSLGQGLEFLIYFQGNSAPDKSGLPSDRFSAERTGGSVSTLTIQRTQQEDSAVYLCASSKYNDEKLFFGSGTQLSVL.

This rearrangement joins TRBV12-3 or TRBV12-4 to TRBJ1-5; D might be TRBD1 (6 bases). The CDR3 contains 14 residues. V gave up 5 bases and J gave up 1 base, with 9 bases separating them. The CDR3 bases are TGTGCCAGCAGTCGACAGGAGAGCAATCAGCCCCAGCATTTT. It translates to CASSRQESNQPQHF.

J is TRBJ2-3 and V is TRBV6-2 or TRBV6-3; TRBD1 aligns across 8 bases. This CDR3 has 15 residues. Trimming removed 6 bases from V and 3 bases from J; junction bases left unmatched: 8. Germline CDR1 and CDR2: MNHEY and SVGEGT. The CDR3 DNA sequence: TGTGCCAGCAGGATTCGGGACAGGATTACAGATACGCAGTATTTT. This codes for CASRIRDRITDTQYF.

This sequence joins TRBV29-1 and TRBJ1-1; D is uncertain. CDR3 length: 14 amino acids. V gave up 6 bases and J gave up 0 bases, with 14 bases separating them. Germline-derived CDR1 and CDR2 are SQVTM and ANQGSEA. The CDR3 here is CSVLGLHMNTEAFF. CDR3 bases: TGCAGCGTCCTAGGACTCCATATGAACACTGAAGCTTTCTTT.

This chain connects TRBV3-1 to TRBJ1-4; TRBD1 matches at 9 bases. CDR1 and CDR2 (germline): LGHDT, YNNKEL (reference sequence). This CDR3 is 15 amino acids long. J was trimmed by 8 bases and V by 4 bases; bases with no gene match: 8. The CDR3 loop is CASSRYRDRVEKLFF. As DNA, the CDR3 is TGTGCCAGCAGCCGGTATCGGGACAGGGTGGAAAAACTGTTTTTT.

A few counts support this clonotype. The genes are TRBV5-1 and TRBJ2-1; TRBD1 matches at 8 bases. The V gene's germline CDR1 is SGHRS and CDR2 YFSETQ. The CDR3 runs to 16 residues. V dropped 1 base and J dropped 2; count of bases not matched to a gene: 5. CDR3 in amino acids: CASSLRDRGTYNEQFF. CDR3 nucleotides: TGCGCCAGCAGCTTGCGCGACAGGGGAACCTACAATGAGCAGTTCTTC.

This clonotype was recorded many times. This chain's CDR3 is CASSPGGGSGNTIYF. The CDR3 nucleotides are TGTGCCAGCAGCCCAGGTGGGGGCTCTGGAAACACCATATATTTT. The chain uses TRBV3-1 and TRBJ1-3; perhaps TRBD1 as D (5 bases). The CDR3 length is 15 residues. The V end was cut by 4 bases, the J end by 0 bases, with 10 bases between. Germline V gene data show CDR1 as LGHDT and CDR2 as YNNKEL (reference sequence).

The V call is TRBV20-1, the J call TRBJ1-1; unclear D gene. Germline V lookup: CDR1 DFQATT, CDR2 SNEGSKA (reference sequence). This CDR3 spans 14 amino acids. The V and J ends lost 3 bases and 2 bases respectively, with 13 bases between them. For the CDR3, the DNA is TGCAGTGCTAGTTTCGGCAGCCTCAACACTGAAGCTTTCTTT. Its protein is CSASFGSLNTEAFF.

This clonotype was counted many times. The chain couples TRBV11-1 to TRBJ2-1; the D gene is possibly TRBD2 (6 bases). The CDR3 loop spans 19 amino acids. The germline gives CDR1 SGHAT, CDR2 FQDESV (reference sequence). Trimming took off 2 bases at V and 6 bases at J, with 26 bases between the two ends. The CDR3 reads CASSLRGLLARVDVNEQFF. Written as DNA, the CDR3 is TGTGCCAGCAGCTTAAGGGGACTCCTCGCTCGAGTGGACGTCAATGAGCAGTTCTTC.

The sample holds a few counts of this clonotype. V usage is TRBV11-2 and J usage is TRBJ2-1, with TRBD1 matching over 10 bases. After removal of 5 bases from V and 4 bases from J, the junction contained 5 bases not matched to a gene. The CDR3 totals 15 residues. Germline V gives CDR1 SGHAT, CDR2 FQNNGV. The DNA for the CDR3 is TGTGCCAGCAGCGCGACGGGACAGGGGTACAATGAGCAGTTCTTC. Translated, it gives CASSATGQGYNEQFF.

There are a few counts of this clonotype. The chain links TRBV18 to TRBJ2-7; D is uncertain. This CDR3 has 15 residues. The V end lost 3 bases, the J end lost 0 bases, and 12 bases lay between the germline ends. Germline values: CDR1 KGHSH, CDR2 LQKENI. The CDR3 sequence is CASSPPSKNSYEQYF. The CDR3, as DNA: TGTGCCAGCTCACCTCCGTCTAAGAACTCCTACGAGCAGTACTTC. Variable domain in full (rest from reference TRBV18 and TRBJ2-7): NAGVMQNPRHLVRRRGQEARLRCSPMKGHSHVYWYRQLPEEGLKFMVYLQKENIIDESGMPKERFSAEFPKEGPSILRIQQVVRGDSAAYFCASSPPSKNSYEQYFGPGTRLTVT.

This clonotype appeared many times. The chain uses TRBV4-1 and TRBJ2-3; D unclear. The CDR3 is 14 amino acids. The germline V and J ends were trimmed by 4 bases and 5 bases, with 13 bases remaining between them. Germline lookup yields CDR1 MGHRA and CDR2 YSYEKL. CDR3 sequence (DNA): TGCGCCAGCAGCCTCCAGAACGATAAAGATACGCAGTATTTT. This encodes CASSLQNDKDTQYF.

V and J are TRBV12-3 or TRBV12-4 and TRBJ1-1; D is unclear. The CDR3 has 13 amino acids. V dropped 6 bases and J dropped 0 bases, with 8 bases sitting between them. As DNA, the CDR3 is TGTGCCAGCAGCACACACCTGAACACTGAAGCTTTCTTT. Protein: CASSTHLNTEAFF.

CDR3 protein: CASSQDWITEAFF. The CDR3, as DNA: TGTGCCAGCAGCCAGGATTGGATTACTGAAGCTTTCTTT. J is TRBJ1-1 and V is TRBV14; D call uncertain. CDR3 length equals 13 residues. Germline CDR1 SGHDN, CDR2 FVKESK. Trimming removed 3 bases from V and 5 bases from J, with 10 bases in between. Full variable domain (outside the CDR3, taken from reference TRBV14 and TRBJ1-1): EAGVTQFPSHSVIEKGQTVTLRCDPISGHDNLYWYRRVMGKEIKFLLHFVKESKQDESGMPNNRFLAERTGGTYSTLKVQPAELEDSGVYFCASSQDWITEAFFGQGTRLTVV.

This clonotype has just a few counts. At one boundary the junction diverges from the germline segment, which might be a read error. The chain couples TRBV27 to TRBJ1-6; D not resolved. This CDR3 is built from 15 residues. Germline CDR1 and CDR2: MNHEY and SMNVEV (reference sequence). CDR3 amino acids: CASGLGSSYNSPLHF. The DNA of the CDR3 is TGTGCCAGCGGTTTGGGGAGCTCCTATAATTCACCCCTCCACTTT.

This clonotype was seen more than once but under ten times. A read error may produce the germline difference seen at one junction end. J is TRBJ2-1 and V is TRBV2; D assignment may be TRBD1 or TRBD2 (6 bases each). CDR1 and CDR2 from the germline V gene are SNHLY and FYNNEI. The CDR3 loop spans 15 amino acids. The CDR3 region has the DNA TGTACCAGCAGTGGAAGGGGGGCCTTATATGATGAGCAGTTCTTC. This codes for CTSSGRGALYDEQFF.

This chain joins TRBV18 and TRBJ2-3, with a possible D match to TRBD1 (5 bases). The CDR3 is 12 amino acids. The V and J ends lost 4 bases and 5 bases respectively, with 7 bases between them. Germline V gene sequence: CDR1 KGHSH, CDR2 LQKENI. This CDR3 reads CASSQQVDTQYF. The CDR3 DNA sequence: TGTGCCAGCTCACAACAGGTAGATACGCAGTATTTT.

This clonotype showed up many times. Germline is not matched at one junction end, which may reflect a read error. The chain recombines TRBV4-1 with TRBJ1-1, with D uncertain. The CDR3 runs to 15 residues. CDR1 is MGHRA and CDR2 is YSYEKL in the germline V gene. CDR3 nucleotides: TGCGCCAGCAGCCCCTTAGGAGGGCGGTACACTGAAGCCTTCTTT. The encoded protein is CASSPLGGRYTEAFF.